A single sample is the source of the 25 T cell receptor beta chains below, sequenced in a study of T cells in Graves' hyperthyroidism and ophthalmopathy. The source material, RNA transcripts, was used to amplify TCR beta CDR3 regions. Using the HTBI primer set, a first-round RT-PCR was run on the TCR CDR3. In TCRdb, the multiplex PCR reads were re-called with MiXCR into one record per CDR3 protein. This table has about 320,000 distinct CDR3 sequences, approximately 15% appearing once. Sequencing was carried out using blood. Receptors were obtained from a man aged 25 to 40 with Graves' hyperthyroidism.

This clonotype showed up many times. The V and J genes are TRBV5-1 and TRBJ1-1; the D is unclear. The CDR3 runs 12 residues. V lost 2 bases to trimming and J lost 1 base, with 3 bases between them. From germline, CDR1 is SGHRS and CDR2 YFSETQ. This CDR3 reads CASSFGNTEAFF. The CDR3 nucleotides are TGCGCCAGCAGCTTCGGGAACACTGAAGCTTTCTTT. The whole variable domain, remainder taken from reference TRBV5-1 and TRBJ1-1, is KAGVTQTPRYLIKTRGQQVTLSCSPISGHRSVSWYQQTPGQGLQFLFEYFSETQRNKGNFPGRFSGRQFSNSRSEMNVSTLELGDSALYLCASSFGNTEAFFGQGTRLTVV.

The rearrangement links TRBV9 to TRBJ2-7, with TRBD1 identical over 8 bases. The germline V gene encodes CDR1 SGDLS and CDR2 YYNGEE. The CDR3 loop spans 14 amino acids. V lost 1 base to trimming and J lost 5 bases; unmatched junction nucleotides: 5. The CDR3 nucleotides are TGTGCCAGCAGCGTACAGGGGGCCTCGGACGAGCAGTACTTC. Its translation is CASSVQGASDEQYF.

This clonotype has just a few counts. CDR3 in DNA: TGTGCCAGCAGCCCTCTAAGCGGGGAGTCCTACGAGCAGTACTTC. This codes for CASSPLSGESYEQYF. The chain is built from TRBV4-2 and TRBJ2-7; TRBD2 aligns across 7 bases. The CDR3 runs to 15 residues. Trimming removed 4 bases from V and 1 base from J; junction bases left unmatched: 7. The germline V gene has CDR1 LGHNA and CDR2 YNFKEQ.

The chain carries TRBV3-1 and TRBJ1-4; D unclear. CDR1 is LGHDT and CDR2 is YNNKEL in the germline V gene (reference sequence). The CDR3 totals 14 residues. Trimming took off 4 bases at V and 0 bases at J, with 6 bases between the two ends. The CDR3 reads CASSPSSTNEKLFF. In DNA, the CDR3 is TGTGCCAGCAGCCCCTCCTCAACTAATGAAAAACTGTTTTTT.

The V gene is TRBV2, the J gene TRBJ2-6; TRBD2 aligns across 8 bases. The CDR3 runs to 20 residues. Trimming at V came to 6 bases and at J to 0 bases, leaving 16 bases not matched to a gene. Germline loops: CDR1 SNHLY, CDR2 FYNNEI. The CDR3 DNA reads TGTGCCAGCAGCTCCATCAGACTAGCGCCAGGATTCTCTGGGGCCAACGTCCTGACTTTC. It yields the protein CASSSIRLAPGFSGANVLTF.

This clonotype has a count of ten or more. The chain has TRBV7-9 and TRBJ2-3; a weak D match, TRBD2 (5 bases). CDR1 and CDR2 (germline): SEHNR, FQNEAQ (reference sequence). The germline V and J ends were trimmed by 3 bases and 0 bases, with 10 bases remaining between them. This CDR3 spans 15 amino acids. CDR3 sequence: CASSFGADSTDTQYF. The CDR3 nucleotides read TGTGCCAGCAGCTTCGGAGCGGATAGCACAGATACGCAGTATTTT.

V gene TRBV5-6 combines with J gene TRBJ2-1; D uncertain. Trimming removed 6 bases at V and 9 bases at J, with 13 bases between. The germline gives CDR1 SGHDT, CDR2 YYEEEE. The CDR3 extends over 12 amino acids. The CDR3 DNA reads as TGTGCCAGCAATCGAATGGATAGTGAGCAGTTCTTC. Its translation: CASNRMDSEQFF.

This clonotype was seen more than once but under ten times. The rearrangement uses TRBV5-1 and TRBJ2-5; maybe TRBD1 (6 bases). V was trimmed by 3 bases and J by 5 bases, leaving 11 bases between them. The length of the CDR3 is 13 residues. Germline loops: CDR1 SGHRS, CDR2 YFSETQ. In DNA form, the CDR3 reads TGCGCCAGCAGCTCCACAGGGTGGGAGACCCAGTACTTC. This translates into CASSSTGWETQYF.

This clonotype came up many times. The V gene is TRBV12-3 or TRBV12-4, the J gene TRBJ2-7; 13 nucleotides align to TRBD2. V shed 4 bases, J shed 6 bases, and the junction held 6 bases outside the gene matches. The length of the CDR3 is 15 residues. CDR3 DNA sequence: TGTGCCAGCAGTTCCGGACTAGCGGGAGACGGCGAGCAGTACTTC. Its translation is CASSSGLAGDGEQYF.

This clonotype was counted ten times or more. J is TRBJ2-3 and V is TRBV2; tentatively, D is TRBD2 (7 bases). Per the germline V gene, CDR1 is SNHLY and CDR2 is FYNNEI. Trimming cost V 6 bases and J 1 base, with 11 bases left between them. The CDR3 consists of 14 residues. CDR3 protein: CASRGGGGTDTQYF. In nucleotides, the CDR3 is TGTGCCAGCAGAGGAGGGGGGGGCACAGATACGCAGTATTTT.

The rearrangement links TRBV20-1 to TRBJ2-7; 9 bases line up with TRBD1. The CDR3 is 14 residues long. The V gene end was trimmed by 2 bases and the J gene end by 4 bases; junction bases not matched to a gene: 6. Germline assignment: CDR1 DFQATT and CDR2 SNEGSKA (reference sequence). The CDR3, as DNA: TGCAGTGCTAGAATGCTGACAGGGGGGTACGAGCAGTACTTC. It codes for CSARMLTGGYEQYF.

This clonotype was seen repeatedly, ten times or more. The chain combines TRBV12-3 or TRBV12-4 with TRBJ2-7; 8 bases line up with TRBD1. With 1 base clipped from V and 6 bases from J, the junction kept 5 bases outside the gene matches. The CDR3 covers 14 residues. CDR3 sequence (DNA): TGTGCCAGCAGTTTAGGGACAGGGAGTCTCGAGCAGTACTTC. This translates into CASSLGTGSLEQYF.

This clonotype has a handful of counts. This chain connects TRBV20-1 to TRBJ2-3; TRBD1 might be the D (6 bases). V dropped 2 bases and J dropped 2 bases, with 17 bases sitting between them. Germline CDR1 reads DFQATT; CDR2 reads SNEGSKA (reference sequence). The CDR3 extends over 16 amino acids. CDR3 sequence reads: CSARRLGGLNTDTQYF. In DNA, the CDR3 is TGCAGTGCTAGAAGGTTAGGGGGTCTTAACACAGATACGCAGTATTTT.

In its sample, this clonotype was seen many times. The rearrangement joins TRBV20-1 to TRBJ2-7, with 9 bases aligning to TRBD2. Looked up from germline, CDR1 is DFQATT and CDR2 is SNEGSKA (reference sequence). The V gene end was trimmed by 7 bases and the J gene end by 6 bases; junction bases not matched to a gene: 7. The length of the CDR3 is 12 residues. The CDR3 sequence is CSEVGLAGEQYF. CDR3 DNA sequence: TGCAGTGAGGTGGGACTAGCCGGCGAGCAGTACTTC.

This clonotype showed up many times. This chain links TRBV13 with TRBJ1-3, with TRBD1 matching 7 bases. Germline V gene sequence: CDR1 PRHDT, CDR2 FYEKMQ (reference sequence). The trim removed 5 bases at V and 4 bases at J, leaving 2 bases unmatched. The CDR3 runs to 13 residues. As DNA, the CDR3 is TGTGCCAGCAGCACGGGACAGGGAAACACCATATATTTT. It encodes CASSTGQGNTIYF.

This clonotype was counted only a few times. The chain links TRBV10-3 to TRBJ1-6; D gene ambiguous. Trimming shortened V by 4 bases and J by 5 bases, and 12 bases separated the two germline ends. The CDR3 runs 15 residues. CDR1 and CDR2 from the germline V gene are ENHRY and SYGVKD. The CDR3 protein is CAISGVNPDNSPLHF. The CDR3 DNA reads TGTGCCATCAGTGGCGTTAACCCCGATAATTCACCCCTCCACTTT.

The chain is built from TRBV9 and TRBJ1-1; D remains unclear. Germline CDR1 and CDR2: SGDLS and YYNGEE. The V and J ends lost 7 bases and 0 bases respectively, with 28 bases between them. This CDR3 is 19 amino acids long. The CDR3 reads CASSPLKTALALMNTEAFF. CDR3 nucleotide sequence: TGTGCCAGCTCACCACTGAAAACAGCCCTGGCCCTGATGAACACTGAAGCTTTCTTT.

At least ten counts were recorded for this clonotype. This sequence joins TRBV20-1 and TRBJ2-7; 9 bases align to TRBD2. V gave up 4 bases and J gave up 3 bases; unmatched junction bases: 10. Per the germline V gene, CDR1 is DFQATT and CDR2 is SNEGSKA (reference sequence). The CDR3 is 15 amino acids. The CDR3, as DNA: TGCAGTGCTAACGCGGGAGGGGATATTGGCTACGAGCAGTACTTC. Amino acids: CSANAGGDIGYEQYF.

This clonotype was observed at least ten times. The chain couples TRBV28 to TRBJ1-5; D is ambiguous. V was clipped by 2 bases and J by 5 bases, with 10 bases between them. Germline CDR1 reads MDHEN; CDR2 reads SYDVKM. This CDR3 contains 14 residues. The CDR3 protein is CASSLEAPHQPQHF. The CDR3 bases are TGTGCCAGCAGTTTAGAGGCCCCCCATCAGCCCCAGCATTTT.

The sample holds many counts of this clonotype. The V and J genes are TRBV7-8 and TRBJ2-2; 13 bases fit TRBD2. The germline CDR1 and CDR2 sequences are SGHVS and FQNEAQ. V shed 5 bases, J shed 3 bases, and the junction held 3 bases outside the gene matches. The CDR3 totals 16 residues. In DNA form, the CDR3 reads TGTGCCAGCAGCCCGGGACTAGCGGGATACACCGGGGAGCTGTTTTTT. This gives the protein CASSPGLAGYTGELFF.

This clonotype was detected ten times or more. The chain is built from TRBV2 and TRBJ2-7, with 8 bases that match TRBD2. The germline CDR1 and CDR2 sequences are SNHLY and FYNNEI. Losses at the gene ends were 5 bases for V and 8 bases for J; bases not matched to a gene: 14. There are 15 residues in the CDR3. For the CDR3, the DNA is TGTGCCAGCAGTCGAATGGGAGGGACTAGAGGCCAGCAGTACTTC. Its translation: CASSRMGGTRGQQYF.

A few counts support this clonotype. The chain recombines TRBV7-9 with TRBJ2-7; 7 bases align to TRBD1. The CDR3 is 14 residues long. Unmatched junction bases numbered 6, after V lost 4 bases and J lost 3 bases. Germline loops: CDR1 SEHNR, CDR2 FQNEAQ (reference sequence). The CDR3 bases are TGTGCCAGCAGCTCGACAGGGACGGGCTACGAGCAGTACTTC. Translated, it gives CASSSTGTGYEQYF.

Many counts were recorded for this clonotype. The CDR3 DNA follows: TGTGCCAGCAGTCCTTACGAGACTCGGAGCTCCTACGAGCAGTACTTC. As protein: CASSPYETRSSYEQYF. The V and J genes are TRBV12-3 or TRBV12-4 and TRBJ2-7, with no clear D. Trimming pared 5 bases from V and 0 bases from J, leaving 17 bases between. CDR3 length: 16 residues.

The chain combines TRBV20-1 with TRBJ2-1; D call uncertain. V was clipped by 7 bases and J by 6 bases, with 13 bases between them. The CDR3 is 12 amino acids. The germline V gene encodes CDR1 DFQATT and CDR2 SNEGSKA (reference sequence). The CDR3 DNA sequence: TGCAGTGTAGTGGCTAGTTCCAATGAGCAGTTCTTC. It yields the protein CSVVASSNEQFF.

This clonotype was recorded at least ten times. The V and J genes are TRBV5-4 and TRBJ2-3, with a weak D call TRBD2 (5 bases). V lost 4 bases and J lost 0, with 9 bases in between. CDR3 length: 14 residues. Looked up from germline, CDR1 is SGHNT and CDR2 is YYREEE (reference sequence). DNA for the CDR3: TGTGCCAGCAGCGTCCGGGATAGCACAGATACGCAGTATTTT. Translating it yields CASSVRDSTDTQYF.